These 25 T cell receptor beta chains originate from one sample sequenced in a study of breast tumors, draining lymph nodes, adjacent tissues. TCRdb called the multiplex PCR reads again in MiXCR, with one record for every CDR3 protein. The sample shows approximately 180,000 distinct CDR3 sequences, about 34% of them seen only once. Axillary draining lymph nodes of breast cancer patients supplied the node samples. Sequencing was carried out using axillary lymph node tissue. All receptors come from a female donor with breast cancer. Some clones in this sample may be carry-over from other donors' samples.

This clonotype was observed at least ten times. The rearrangement links TRBV20-1 to TRBJ1-4; D gene ambiguous. Looked up from germline, CDR1 is DFQATT and CDR2 is SNEGSKA (reference sequence). V shed 2 bases and J shed 5 bases, with 6 bases lying between them. The CDR3 loop spans 12 amino acids. The CDR3 sequence: CSARWENEKLFF. The DNA for the CDR3 is TGCAGTGCTAGATGGGAGAATGAAAAACTGTTTTTT.

This clonotype was recorded a few times. Being one base from a much bigger clone, this may be a read error. This chain uses TRBV20-1 with TRBJ1-2; D is ambiguous. The CDR3 totals 15 residues. Germline V CDR1 and CDR2: DFQATT, SNEGSKA (reference sequence). V lost 3 bases, J lost 4 bases, and 18 bases lay in between. CDR3 nucleotide sequence: TGCAGTGCTAGCCCCCCGCAGCTTGGTGCCTATGGCTACACCTTC. It yields the protein CSASPPQLGAYGYTF.

As to this clonotype: A much larger clone lies one base from this, so it may be a read error. The chain couples TRBV3-1 to TRBJ2-1, with D perhaps TRBD1 (6 bases). Germline V lookup: CDR1 LGHDT, CDR2 YNNKEL (reference sequence). The CDR3 is made up of 18 amino acids. CDR3 in amino acids: CASSQGVRGRLSNNEQSF. The CDR3 coding sequence is TGTGCCAGCAGCCAAGGTGTCAGGGGTCGCCTCTCAAACAATGAGCAGTCCTTC.

Regarding this clonotype: Because the CDR3's place on the DNA is in doubt, the DNA is left out and the CDR3 is given as listed by TCRdb. The chain has TRBV24-1 and TRBJ2-2; TRBD1 is the table's D call and was not checked against the DNA. The CDR3 has 21 amino acids, counting both end residues. The germline gives CDR1 KGHDR, CDR2 SFDVKD. CDR3 region: CATSDRGQGGTYEQYFGELSF.

About this clonotype itself: Its ends do not fully match the called genes, so a read error is possible. The J gene is TRBJ2-5, the V gene TRBV20-1; perhaps D is TRBD1 or TRBD2 (5 bases each). CDR1 DFQATT and CDR2 SNEGSKA come from the germline V gene (reference sequence). This CDR3 contains 16 residues. The CDR3 nucleotides are TGCAGTGCGAGGAAATTGGGACCTTTGATTCAAGGGACCCAGTACTTC. Translation: CSARKLGPLIQGTQYF.

This clonotype occurred many times. The chain is built from TRBV6-6 and TRBJ1-4, with 9 bases identical to TRBD1. The CDR3 has 16 amino acids. The V and J ends lost 6 bases and 4 bases, in that order; junction bases with no gene match: 9. Germline lookup yields CDR1 MNHNY and CDR2 SVGAGI (reference sequence). The DNA of the CDR3 is TGTGCCAGCAGATCCAGGCCGGGACAGGGTAATGAAAAACTGTTTTTT. Translation: CASRSRPGQGNEKLFF.

Regarding this clonotype: The CDR3 ends on some other residue instead of the conserved phenylalanine or tryptophan, so this is likely a read error. The DNA is left out, because the CDR3 cannot be placed on it with certainty; the CDR3 is given as TCRdb lists it. The chain joins TRBV29-1 to TRBJ2-1; TRBD2, the table's D call, was not compared with the DNA. CDR1 and CDR2 from the germline V gene are SQVTM and ANQGSEA. The CDR3 numbers 8 amino acids, ends counted. Here the CDR3 reads CSVALAHT.

The J gene is TRBJ1-1, the V gene TRBV20-1; TRBD1 matches 7 bases. J lost 1 base, V lost 2 bases, and 7 bases had no gene match. CDR3 size: 15 residues. Germline lookup yields CDR1 DFQATT and CDR2 SNEGSKA (reference sequence). The chain's CDR3 is CSARQGGLTNTEAFF. CDR3 sequence (DNA): TGCAGTGCTAGACAGGGGGGACTCACGAACACTGAAGCTTTCTTT.

Only a few counts were recorded for this clonotype. A much larger clone differs from this one at a single base, so this may be a read error. V gene TRBV11-2 combines with J gene TRBJ2-2, with TRBD1 matching 7 bases. The germline V gene has CDR1 SGHAT and CDR2 FQNNGV. Trimming at V came to 7 bases and at J to 6 bases, leaving 14 bases not matched to a gene. The CDR3 runs to 16 residues. CDR3 sequence (DNA): TGTGCCAGCACCCAAACAGGGGAACCAAAGGCCGGGGAGCTGTTTTTT. Translated: CASTQTGEPKAGELFF.

This clonotype was observed many times. This chain's CDR3 is CASSTLWRGSGYNEQFF. In nucleotides, the CDR3 is TGTGCCAGCAGTACCCTGTGGCGGGGGTCGGGTTACAATGAGCAGTTCTTC. The V and J genes are TRBV6-2 or TRBV6-3 and TRBJ2-1; 7 bases fit TRBD2. Germline trimming cut 5 bases from V and 4 bases from J; bases unmatched to any gene: 14. Per germline, CDR1 MNHEY and CDR2 SVGEGT. The CDR3 is 17 amino acids.

This clonotype was counted ten times or more. The chain has TRBV5-1 and TRBJ1-3; D is uncertain. Trimming removed 0 bases from V and 0 bases from J, with 10 bases in between. The CDR3 contains 16 residues. CDR1 is SGHRS, CDR2 YFSETQ, per germline. Here the CDR3 DNA reads TGCGCCAGCAGCTTGGATGGGGTTCACTCTGGAAACACCATATATTTT. It translates to CASSLDGVHSGNTIYF.

The chain combines TRBV9 with TRBJ1-1, with D maybe TRBD1 (5 bases). This CDR3 is built from 17 residues. The germline V gene has CDR1 SGDLS and CDR2 YYNGEE. With 0 bases removed from V and 4 bases from J, the gap between germline ends came to 19 bases. CDR3 nucleotide sequence: TGTGCCAGCAGCGTAGCTACAGAAGGGGCCGGTGGCACTGAAGCTTTCTTT. It codes for CASSVATEGAGGTEAFF.

This clonotype was seen many times. V gene TRBV6-2 or TRBV6-3 combines with J gene TRBJ2-3, with D possibly matching TRBD2 (6 bases). V was trimmed by 8 bases and J by 5 bases, leaving 8 bases between them. The germline V gene encodes CDR1 MNHEY and CDR2 SVGEGT. This CDR3 contains 11 residues. CDR3 residues: CASWGVDTQYF. CDR3 DNA: TGTGCCAGCTGGGGGGTAGATACGCAGTATTTT.

In its sample, this clonotype was seen many times. The gene calls are TRBV9 and TRBJ2-2, with 11 positions matching TRBD2. The germline gives CDR1 SGDLS, CDR2 YYNGEE. V lost 3 bases to trimming and J lost 5 bases; unmatched junction nucleotides: 3. This CDR3 contains 15 residues. The CDR3 bases are TGTGCCAGCAGCGCTCGGACTAGCGGGACCGGGGAGCTGTTTTTT. This translates into CASSARTSGTGELFF.

Many counts were recorded for this clonotype. The J gene is TRBJ2-3, the V gene TRBV6-5; 7 nucleotides line up with TRBD2. The V segment lost 6 bases and the J segment 1 base; nucleotides outside the gene matches: 7. Germline CDR1 and CDR2: MNHEY and SVGAGI. The CDR3 has 15 residues. CDR3 bases: TGTGCCAGCAGGTTCCAGGCGGGGGGCACAGATACGCAGTATTTT. Amino acid sequence: CASRFQAGGTDTQYF.

This clonotype was observed a handful of times. The chain recombines TRBV5-4 with TRBJ2-3; 12 nucleotides line up with TRBD2. Germline V CDR1 and CDR2: SGHNT, YYREEE (reference sequence). This CDR3 region has 18 residues. J lost 4 bases, V lost 0 bases, and 9 bases had no gene match. The CDR3 bases are TGTGCCAGCAGCTTGGCCCGCGTACTAGCGGGGGGATCAGATACGCAGTATTTT. Its protein product is CASSLARVLAGGSDTQYF.

In its sample, this clonotype was seen many times. This chain links TRBV9 with TRBJ2-1, with 8 bases matching TRBD2. Germline trimming cut 3 bases from V and 0 bases from J; bases unmatched to any gene: 2. The CDR3 is 15 residues long. Germline loops: CDR1 SGDLS, CDR2 YYNGEE. CDR3 DNA sequence: TGTGCCAGCAGCGCGGGAGGGAGCTCCTACAATGAGCAGTTCTTC. Its translation: CASSAGGSSYNEQFF. Full variable domain (rest looked up from reference TRBV9 and TRBJ2-1): DSGVTQTPKHLITATGQRVTLRCSPRSGDLSVYWYQQSLDQGLQFLIQYYNGEERAKGNILERFSAQQFPDLHSELNLSSLELGDSALYFCASSAGGSSYNEQFFGPGTRLTVL.

There are a few counts of this clonotype. CDR3 residues: CASSPSGGPYEQYF. The CDR3 nucleotides read TGTGCCAGCAGCCCTAGCGGGGGCCCCTACGAGCAGTACTTC. The chain recombines TRBV3-1 with TRBJ2-7; 10 bases fit TRBD2. The CDR3 totals 14 residues. In germline, CDR1 is LGHDT, CDR2 YNNKEL (reference sequence). V lost 4 bases, J lost 2 bases, and 2 bases stayed unmatched.

This clonotype was counted ten times or more. The chain recombines TRBV6-1 with TRBJ2-2, with 10 bases identical to TRBD2. CDR1 and CDR2 from the germline V gene are MNHNS and SASEGT. CDR3 size: 15 residues. Unmatched junction bases numbered 9, after V lost 7 bases and J lost 7 bases. The CDR3 DNA reads as TGTGCCAGCACCCCGTTACCTAGCGGGGGCGGGGAGCTGTTTTTT. As protein: CASTPLPSGGGELFF.

This clonotype was observed at least ten times. The chain joins TRBV2 to TRBJ2-7, with 7 bases aligning to TRBD1. CDR3 length: 14 amino acids. The V segment lost 6 bases and the J segment 2 bases; nucleotides outside the gene matches: 7. The germline gives CDR1 SNHLY, CDR2 FYNNEI. The CDR3 region is CASRSGTAAYEQYF. CDR3 coding DNA: TGTGCCAGCAGATCCGGGACAGCAGCCTACGAGCAGTACTTC.

At least ten counts were recorded for this clonotype. This sequence joins TRBV6-5 and TRBJ2-7; 7 bases map to TRBD1. Trimming cost V 10 bases and J 3 bases; bases outside gene matches: 9. This CDR3 is built from 13 residues. Looked up from germline, CDR1 is MNHEY and CDR2 is SVGAGI. CDR3 nucleotides: TGTGCCATTACCCCCGGACAGGTCTACGAGCAGTACTTC. Residues: CAITPGQVYEQYF.

The chain links TRBV20-1 to TRBJ1-5; D is possibly TRBD1 (5 bases). Germline V CDR1 and CDR2: DFQATT, SNEGSKA (reference sequence). The CDR3 is 16 residues long. Trimming left V 1 base short and J 2 bases short, with 15 bases between. The CDR3 is CSARGMGRGRNQPQHF. In DNA form, the CDR3 reads TGCAGTGCTAGAGGTATGGGGCGTGGTCGCAATCAGCCCCAGCATTTT.

This clonotype was detected ten times or more. This sequence joins TRBV6-1 and TRBJ2-3, with D possibly matching TRBD1 (6 bases). Germline assignment: CDR1 MNHNS and CDR2 SASEGT. Trimming took off 6 bases at V and 0 bases at J, with 13 bases between the two ends. The CDR3 is 15 residues long. In DNA, the CDR3 is TGTGCCAGCAGCCGCAGGACAGACAGCACAGATACGCAGTATTTT. It specifies CASSRRTDSTDTQYF.

In the case of this clonotype: In this CDR3 the conserved last residue, phenylalanine or tryptophan, is missing, so a read error is likely. This chain uses TRBV11-2 with TRBJ2-1, with D perhaps TRBD2 (5 bases). Trimming took off 2 bases at V and 12 bases at J, with 11 bases between the two ends. CDR1 and CDR2 from the germline V gene are SGHAT and FQNNGV. The CDR3 sequence is 12 residues long. CDR3 loop: CASSLSRDAQFS. The CDR3 DNA sequence: TGTGCCAGCAGCTTAAGCCGGGATGCGCAGTTCTCC.

This clonotype was picked up many times. The genes are TRBV5-8 and TRBJ2-3; TRBD2 matches 8 bases. The germline CDR1 and CDR2 sequences are SGHTS and YDEGEE. Losses at the gene ends were 4 bases for V and 7 bases for J; bases not matched to a gene: 2. The CDR3 has 12 residues. The CDR3 protein is CASSRGGYTQYF. The CDR3 DNA reads as TGTGCCAGCAGCCGGGGGGGTTATACGCAGTATTTT. The variable domain in full, completed from reference TRBV5-8 and TRBJ2-3, reads EAGVTQSPTHLIKTRGQQATLRCSPISGHTSVYWYQQALGLGLQFLLWYDEGEERNRGNFPPRFSGRQFPNYSSELNVNALELEDSALYLCASSRGGYTQYFGPGTRLTVL.